This T cell receptor beta chain originates from a study of blood T cell repertoires in COVID-19. Participants spanned ages about 18 to 95 years and resided in 24 US areas. This CDR3 has 12 residues. J lost 6 bases, V lost 5 bases, and 3 bases had no gene match. The V gene's germline CDR1 is GTSNPN and CDR2 SVGIG (reference sequence). Clones were read by immunoSEQ multiplex PCR, and TCRdb kept only the in-frame ones, dropping some. The repertoire holds just over 300,000 clones, with 80% to 90% as singletons. V usage is TRBV30 and J usage is TRBJ1-2, with 10 bases matching TRBD1. Sequenced material: PBMCs or T cells enriched from blood (not recorded which). The clonotype comes from a young man who had recovered from COVID-19. CDR3 DNA: TGTGCCTGGGGGACAGGGGTTCATGGCTACACCTTC. Translated, it gives CAWGTGVHGYTF.